A single sample is the source of the 19 T cell receptor beta chains below, sequenced in a study of T cell responses to AZD1222 COVID-19 vaccine. Sequencing used immunoSEQ multiplex PCR; TCRdb keeps in-frame clones, though not all of them. The table includes tens of thousands of clones, more than 90% detected once. Sequencing used peripheral blood, obtained 28 days after the second AZD1222 dose. These receptors were collected from an adult who received the AZD1222 COVID-19 vaccine.

This chain joins TRBV9 and TRBJ2-1; maybe TRBD2 (5 bases). From germline, CDR1 is SGDLS and CDR2 YYNGEE. The CDR3 is made up of 14 amino acids. Trimming took 4 bases from V and 4 from J, leaving 12 bases between them. The CDR3 DNA reads TGTGCCAGCAGCACGACGACGGGATACAATGAGCAGTTCTTC. Translated, it gives CASSTTTGYNEQFF.

The chain is built from TRBV6-5 and TRBJ2-3; 9 bases map to TRBD1. Looked up from germline, CDR1 is MNHEY and CDR2 is SVGAGI. V was pared by 0 bases and J by 2 bases, with 3 bases of the junction left unmatched. The CDR3 covers 16 residues. In DNA, the CDR3 is TGTGCCAGCAGTTACTCGGGGACAGGGACCACAGATACGCAGTATTTT. It codes for CASSYSGTGTTDTQYF.

The chain is built from TRBV27 and TRBJ2-7; 13 nucleotides line up with TRBD2. There are 16 residues in the CDR3. V was pared by 5 bases and J by 6 bases, with 10 bases of the junction left unmatched. From germline, CDR1 is MNHEY and CDR2 SMNVEV (reference sequence). The CDR3 region is CASSPQTGLAGREQYF. The CDR3 nucleotides are TGTGCCAGCAGTCCCCAGACGGGACTAGCGGGACGCGAGCAGTACTTC.

The V call is TRBV6-5, the J call TRBJ2-3; TRBD2 agrees at 7 bases. The germline V gene encodes CDR1 MNHEY and CDR2 SVGAGI. This CDR3 is built from 13 residues. J lost 2 bases, V lost 7 bases, and 3 bases had no gene match. For the CDR3, the DNA is TGTGCCAGCACCCGGGAGGACACAGATACGCAGTATTTT. This encodes CASTREDTDTQYF.

The chain recombines TRBV28 with TRBJ1-1; 7 bases fit TRBD1. With V trimmed by 6 bases and J by 0 bases, 4 bases remained unmatched. Germline V CDR1 and CDR2: MDHEN, SYDVKM. The CDR3 spans 14 residues. CDR3: CASRSGQMNTEAFF. Written as DNA, the CDR3 is TGTGCCAGCAGATCGGGACAGATGAACACTGAAGCTTTCTTT. Complete variable domain (other parts from reference TRBV28 and TRBJ1-1): DVKVTQSSRYLVKRTGEKVFLECVQDMDHENMFWYRQDPGLGLRLIYFSYDVKMKEKGDIPEGYSVSREKKERFSLILESASTNQTSMYLCASRSGQMNTEAFFGQGTRLTVV.

The rearrangement joins TRBV6-5 to TRBJ2-6; D unresolved. V was trimmed by 6 bases and J by 2 bases, leaving 11 bases between them. In germline, CDR1 is MNHEY, CDR2 SVGAGI. The CDR3 spans 15 residues. Written as DNA, the CDR3 is TGTGCCAGCAGCTACCGACGGACTGGGGCCAACGTCCTGACTTTC. It encodes CASSYRRTGANVLTF.

Comments on this clone: Other DNA sequences in this specimen translate into the identical CDR3. The chain has TRBV19 and TRBJ1-3; D is uncertain. Germline lookup yields CDR1 LNHDA and CDR2 SQIVND (reference sequence). This CDR3 region has 14 residues. Trimming removed 1 base from V and 1 base from J, with 5 bases in between. Here the CDR3 DNA reads TGTGCCAGTAGTATAGCGGGTTCTGGAAACACCATATATTTT. Protein: CASSIAGSGNTIYF.

The CDR3 loop is CASERSRVNEQFF. Here the CDR3 DNA reads TGTGCCTCCGAGCGGAGTCGAGTTAATGAGCAGTTCTTC. J is TRBJ2-1 and V is TRBV30; tentatively, D is TRBD2 (5 bases). The CDR3 contains 13 residues. V was shortened by 7 bases and J by 7 bases, with 17 bases between the two germline ends. Germline CDR1 is GTSNPN and CDR2 is SVGIG (reference sequence).

The rearrangement uses TRBV19 and TRBJ1-2; D not certain. Trimming stripped 7 bases from V and 0 bases from J, with 9 bases between. Germline values: CDR1 LNHDA, CDR2 SQIVND (reference sequence). CDR3 length: 13 amino acids. CDR3 sequence (DNA): TGTGCCAGTACCGCAACAACTAACTATGGCTACACCTTC. Translation gives CASTATTNYGYTF.

The chain combines TRBV19 with TRBJ1-1; D unclear. Germline V CDR1 and CDR2: LNHDA, SQIVND (reference sequence). V was trimmed by 3 bases and J by 3 bases, leaving 11 bases between them. The CDR3 is 14 amino acids. The CDR3 here is CASSIGKEDTEAFF. Written as DNA, the CDR3 is TGTGCCAGTAGTATCGGTAAAGAGGACACTGAAGCTTTCTTT.

The rearrangement uses TRBV6-5 and TRBJ2-7; 8 nucleotides match TRBD1. The length of the CDR3 is 14 residues. Germline CDR1 MNHEY, CDR2 SVGAGI. V lost 4 bases and J lost 4; bases outside the gene matches: 6. CDR3 amino acids: CASSSRGQVYEQYF. CDR3 coding DNA: TGTGCCAGCAGTTCCCGGGGACAGGTTTACGAGCAGTACTTC.

V and J are TRBV29-1 and TRBJ1-5; D possibly corresponds to TRBD1 (5 bases). The length of the CDR3 is 14 residues. The V gene's germline CDR1 is SQVTM and CDR2 ANQGSEA. V was clipped by 2 bases and J by 6 bases, with 14 bases between them. The CDR3 nucleotides read TGCAGCGTTGAATCGGGGGTAGGAGGTCAGCCCCAGCATTTT. It is translated as CSVESGVGGQPQHF.

The J gene is TRBJ2-7, the V gene TRBV28; possible D gene TRBD2, 6 bases. The CDR3 runs to 16 residues. Germline V gene sequence: CDR1 MDHEN, CDR2 SYDVKM. V gave up 3 bases and J gave up 5 bases, with 20 bases separating them. The CDR3 region has the DNA TGTGCCAGCAGTTTTCAAGAGCGGGTAACGCTCGACGAGCAGTACTTC. Residues: CASSFQERVTLDEQYF.

This rearrangement joins TRBV6-6 to TRBJ1-3; 7 bases are a match to TRBD1. Germline V gives CDR1 MNHNY, CDR2 SVGAGI (reference sequence). The length of the CDR3 is 14 residues. The junction had 6 bases not matched to a gene; V was cut back by 8 bases and J by 2 bases. In DNA, the CDR3 is TGTGCCAGCGAAGTTGGGACAGCTGGAAACACCATATATTTT. Its translation is CASEVGTAGNTIYF.

The J gene is TRBJ2-7, the V gene TRBV7-9; D is unclear. The CDR3 runs to 13 residues. Germline values: CDR1 SEHNR, CDR2 FQNEAQ (reference sequence). V lost 5 bases and J lost 0, with 8 bases in between. The CDR3 loop is CASSPGHSYEQYF. The DNA for the CDR3 is TGTGCCAGCAGCCCGGGTCACTCCTACGAGCAGTACTTC.

This clone was seen just once. The chain uses TRBV12-5 and TRBJ2-1; 9 positions agree with TRBD2. Germline V gene data show CDR1 as LGHNT and CDR2 as FRNRAP. There are 20 residues in the CDR3. Trimming at V came to 2 bases and at J to 7 bases, leaving 21 bases not matched to a gene. The CDR3 loop is CASGLIARGVLREGRNEQFF. The CDR3 region has the DNA TGTGCTAGTGGTTTGATTGCCCGTGGTGTTTTGCGGGAGGGCCGAAATGAGCAGTTCTTC.

The chain has TRBV4-1 and TRBJ2-7; TRBD1 is a possible D gene (5 bases). The CDR3 is 15 amino acids. Germline assignment: CDR1 MGHRA and CDR2 YSYEKL. V gave up 1 base and J gave up 2 bases, with 12 bases separating them. CDR3 residues: CASSQVGVLPYEQYF. For the CDR3, the DNA is TGCGCCAGCAGCCAAGTAGGGGTCCTCCCCTACGAGCAGTACTTC.

This clone was seen a single time. The chain links TRBV5-1 to TRBJ1-1, with D possibly matching TRBD1 (6 bases). V dropped 0 bases and J dropped 1 base, with 10 bases sitting between them. The CDR3 has 15 amino acids. Germline values: CDR1 SGHRS, CDR2 YFSETQ. The CDR3 loop reads CASSLDRVGNTEAFF. In nucleotides, the CDR3 is TGCGCCAGCAGCTTGGACAGGGTGGGGAACACTGAAGCTTTCTTT.

The chain is built from TRBV4-2 and TRBJ1-1, with no clear D. Germline CDR1 and CDR2: LGHNA and YNFKEQ. V was clipped by 0 bases and J by 5 bases, with 4 bases between them. The CDR3 runs to 12 residues. The CDR3 bases are TGTGCCAGCAGCCAAGATTTTACTGAAGCTTTCTTT. Translating gives CASSQDFTEAFF.